This T cell receptor (beta chain) was documented in a study of CD8 T cells in ankylosing spondylitis. The germline V gene encodes CDR1 SEHNR and CDR2 FQNEAQ (reference sequence). The CDR3 length is 13 residues. V lost 5 bases to trimming and J lost 6 bases, with 10 bases between them. The authors made TCR beta libraries by quantitative 5'-RACE with molecular barcodes. In TCRdb, the 5' RACE reads were re-called with MiXCR into one record per CDR3 protein. Altogether about 27,000 distinct CDR3 sequences are present, over 6.5% being singletons, with the ten largest covering around 30%. The sequencing sample was made of blood. The sequence was collected from a male donor with ankylosing spondylitis or in good health (not recorded which). The V call is TRBV7-9, the J call TRBJ2-2, with D perhaps matching TRBD2 (5 bases). DNA of the CDR3: TGTGCCAGCAGCCCAACTAGGTCCGGGGAGCTGTTTTTT. Protein: CASSPTRSGELFF.